The 16 T cell receptor beta chains below were found in one sample sequenced in a study of blood T cell repertoires in COVID-19. Sequencing was performed with immunoSEQ multiplex PCR; in TCRdb, only in-frame clones are kept and a portion is missing. The sample comprises approximately 30,000 clones, over 75% of which are singletons, and about 23% rests with the top ten. Input material: peripheral blood. These receptors originate from a human donor in a cohort sampled during active COVID-19.

The chain links TRBV18 to TRBJ2-1; TRBD2 is a possible D gene (5 bases). Germline values: CDR1 KGHSH, CDR2 LQKENI. This CDR3 spans 14 amino acids. The germline V and J ends were trimmed by 3 bases and 7 bases, with 13 bases remaining between them. CDR3 nucleotides: TGTGCCAGCTCACCCCCGGGATTATTGAATGAGCAGTTCTTC. Its protein product is CASSPPGLLNEQFF.

The sample holds one count of this clone. The chain links TRBV7-2 to TRBJ2-7; 12 nucleotides match TRBD2. The CDR3 has 13 residues. Looked up from germline, CDR1 is SGHTA and CDR2 is FQGNSA. The ends lost 5 bases at V and 6 bases at J; junction bases unmatched: 2. The CDR3 sequence is CASSPGLAGEQYF. The CDR3 nucleotides read TGTGCCAGCAGCCCGGGACTAGCGGGCGAGCAGTACTTC.

Here the CDR3 reads CAISERGLSNYGYTF. The CDR3 bases are TGTGCCATCAGTGAGCGGGGTTTGTCTAACTATGGCTACACCTTC. J is TRBJ1-2 and V is TRBV10-3; D unresolved. Germline-derived CDR1 and CDR2 are ENHRY and SYGVKD. The CDR3 extends over 15 amino acids. Trimming left V 2 bases short and J 0 bases short, with 10 bases between.

This clone was counted once. The chain has TRBV2 and TRBJ1-2; possibly TRBD1 for D (5 bases). The CDR3 has 14 residues. Germline V gene lookup returns CDR1 SNHLY and CDR2 FYNNEI. Trimming took 8 bases from V and 0 from J, leaving 13 bases between them. CDR3: CASPRQGTNYGYTF. The CDR3 DNA sequence: TGTGCCAGCCCCCGTCAGGGAACTAACTATGGCTACACCTTC.

The chain is built from TRBV4-2 and TRBJ2-6; the match to TRBD1 covers 9 bases. The V and J ends lost 3 bases and 3 bases, in that order; junction bases with no gene match: 9. Germline CDR1 and CDR2: LGHNA and YNFKEQ. This CDR3 region has 18 residues. This CDR3 reads CASSHPGTGLYGANVLTF. The CDR3 coding sequence is TGTGCCAGCAGCCACCCCGGGACAGGGCTCTATGGGGCCAACGTCCTGACTTTC.

The gene calls are TRBV7-9 and TRBJ1-4, with a possible D match to TRBD1 (5 bases). This CDR3 has 14 amino acids. The ends were cut back, 5 bases at V and 3 bases at J, with 10 bases in the middle. The germline V gene encodes CDR1 SEHNR and CDR2 FQNEAQ (reference sequence). The CDR3 DNA reads as TGTGCCAGCAGCCCATTACAGGCTAATGAAAAACTGTTTTTT. This gives the protein CASSPLQANEKLFF.

The chain couples TRBV3-1 (or the pseudogene TRBV3-2) to TRBJ2-5; TRBD2 aligns across 11 bases. The CDR3 is made up of 15 amino acids. CDR1 LGHDT and CDR2 YNNKEL come from the germline V gene (reference sequence). After removal of 6 bases from V and 10 bases from J, the junction contained 13 bases not matched to a gene. The CDR3 loop is CASRGLTSGARHQYF. As DNA, the CDR3 is TGTGCCAGCAGGGGATTGACTAGCGGGGCCCGTCACCAGTACTTC.

V and J are TRBV6-5 and TRBJ2-3; 8 positions agree with TRBD2. CDR3 length: 14 amino acids. Germline CDR1 MNHEY, CDR2 SVGAGI. J lost 5 bases, V lost 3 bases, and 4 bases had no gene match. For the CDR3, the DNA is TGTGCCAGCAGTTATGGGACTAGGGTAGATACGCAGTATTTT. It translates to CASSYGTRVDTQYF.

The rearrangement uses TRBV7-2 and TRBJ1-2, with TRBD1 matching 7 bases. The germline V gene has CDR1 SGHTA and CDR2 FQGNSA. The CDR3 is 14 amino acids. V shed 5 bases and J 3 bases; nucleotides not matched to a gene: 6. The CDR3 protein is CASSDRQGYYGYTF. DNA of the CDR3: TGTGCCAGCAGCGACCGACAGGGTTACTATGGCTACACCTTC.

This clone was counted a few times. The rearrangement uses TRBV7-8 and TRBJ2-7; possibly TRBD2 for D (7 bases). This CDR3 has 15 amino acids. V lost 1 base and J 7 bases, leaving 17 bases between the germline ends. CDR1 and CDR2 from the germline V gene are SGHVS and FQNEAQ. The CDR3 DNA reads as TGTGCCAGCAGCTTAGTCCTTACAGGGAGGGAAGAGCAGTACTTC. Translating it yields CASSLVLTGREEQYF.

The chain employs TRBV6-5 and TRBJ2-1; 7 bases map to TRBD1. Germline CDR1 reads MNHEY; CDR2 reads SVGAGI. V shed 6 bases and J 14 bases; nucleotides not matched to a gene: 10. The CDR3 spans 12 residues. This CDR3 reads CASSRDRDKEFF. CDR3 DNA sequence: TGTGCCAGCAGCCGAGACAGGGACAAAGAGTTCTTC.

This sequence joins TRBV9 and TRBJ2-5, with D possibly being TRBD1 (5 bases). V was shortened by 3 bases and J by 5 bases, with 14 bases between the two germline ends. The CDR3 is made up of 14 amino acids. The germline gives CDR1 SGDLS, CDR2 YYNGEE. The CDR3 reads CASSADGAGETQYF. The CDR3 DNA reads TGTGCCAGCAGCGCCGATGGGGCCGGGGAGACCCAGTACTTC.

The chain carries TRBV14 and TRBJ1-4, with D tentatively TRBD1 (6 bases). This CDR3 comprises 15 residues. The ends were cut back, 4 bases at V and 0 bases at J, with 9 bases in the middle. Germline values: CDR1 SGHDN, CDR2 FVKESK. The CDR3 DNA sequence: TGTGCCAGCAGCCTTCGACAGGCAACTAATGAAAAACTGTTTTTT. It translates to CASSLRQATNEKLFF.

The chain has TRBV7-9 and TRBJ1-4; TRBD1 agrees at 8 bases. V dropped 4 bases and J dropped 7; count of bases not matched to a gene: 8. The CDR3 consists of 15 residues. CDR1 is SEHNR and CDR2 is FQNEAQ in the germline V gene (reference sequence). The CDR3 coding sequence is TGTGCCAGCAGCTCGGGACAGGCGTACGGTGAAAAACTGTTTTTT. Translated, it gives CASSSGQAYGEKLFF. Looking up the rest from reference TRBV7-9 and TRBJ1-4 gives the full variable domain: DTGVSQNPRHKITKRGQNVTFRCDPISEHNRLYWYRQTLGQGPEFLTYFQNEAQLEKSRLLSDRFSAERPKGSFSTLEIQRTEQGDSAMYLCASSSGQAYGEKLFFGSGTQLSVL.

The chain recombines TRBV19 with TRBJ1-2; tentatively, D is TRBD1 (6 bases). CDR1 and CDR2 (germline): LNHDA, SQIVND (reference sequence). The V end was cut by 7 bases, the J end by 6 bases, with 9 bases between. CDR3 length: 11 residues. The CDR3 is CASTAGDGYTF. CDR3 in DNA: TGTGCCAGTACGGCAGGGGATGGCTACACCTTC.

The J gene is TRBJ1-2, the V gene TRBV20-1, with D perhaps TRBD1 (6 bases). V was trimmed by 3 bases and J by 5 bases, leaving 19 bases between them. The CDR3 contains 15 residues. Per germline, CDR1 DFQATT and CDR2 SNEGSKA (reference sequence). The CDR3 nucleotides are TGCAGTGCTAGTTTGCCGAGACAGGCGCCTTATGGCTACACCTTC. Amino acids: CSASLPRQAPYGYTF.